This T cell receptor beta chain was found in a study of vaccination and CD4 T cells after COVID-19. Study results and limitations: Median numbers of SARS-CoV-2-reactive clonotypes increased from roughly 22 to 38 (not a significant change).

As for this clonotype: Its specificity is not known.

An Oncomine TCR Beta short-read assay was used to sequence the DNA from cultured CD4+ T cells. TCRdb reprocessed the PCR reads with MiXCR, giving one entry per CDR3 protein. The table lists approximately 6,900 distinct CDR3 sequences, over 20% of them singletons, with roughly 32% in the top ten. The treatment is: roughly ten-day PBMC culture with coronavirus spike peptide pools or control peptides (ViraFEST assay). Gathered ahead of the COVID-19 pandemic (2011-2018) were the CD4+ T cells of the unexposed donor. Germline CDR1 reads SGHTA; CDR2 reads FQGNSA. V dropped 2 bases and J dropped 9; count of bases not matched to a gene: 11. The CDR3 sequence is 17 residues long.

This clonotype was obtained from a human donor in good health. The sequenced sample consisted of CD4+ T cells from blood, cultured in vitro. This rearrangement joins TRBV7-2 to TRBJ1-6, with TRBD1 identical over 9 bases. CDR3 region: CASSLSSGTGFVSPLHF. CDR3 bases: TGTGCCAGCAGCTTATCATCCGGGACAGGGTTTGTTTCACCCCTCCACTTT. The variable domain in full, completed from reference TRBV7-2 and TRBJ1-6, reads GAGVSQSPSNKVTEKGKDVELRCDPISGHTALYWYRQSLGQGLEFLIYFQGNSAPDKSGLPSDRFSAERTGGSVSTLTIQRTQQEDSAVYLCASSLSSGTGFVSPLHFGNGTRLTVT.